Each of the 10 T cell receptor beta chains below was sequenced from the same sample in a study of shared clonotypes between healthy human individuals. Sequenced by immunoSEQ multiplex PCR; TCRdb stores in-frame clones only, minus some. Counted here are roughly 1,800,000 clones, about 95% occurring once; the ten biggest clones make up 1.2%. CD45RO negativity and positive selection for CCR7 defined naive CD8 cells, a population that excluded terminally differentiated effector memory CD45RA+ cells. The material sequenced was naive CD8+ T cells sorted from blood. These receptors were taken from a man aged 18 to 30 in good health.

This chain joins TRBV28 and TRBJ1-6; D is unresolved. Germline assignment: CDR1 MDHEN and CDR2 SYDVKM. Trimming pared 6 bases from V and 9 bases from J, leaving 12 bases between. The CDR3 runs to 13 residues. CDR3 nucleotide sequence: TGTGCCAGCAGGTATCAGGACTTTTCACCCCTCCACTTT. This gives the protein CASRYQDFSPLHF. Together with reference TRBV28 and TRBJ1-6, the CDR3 gives the full variable domain: DVKVTQSSRYLVKRTGEKVFLECVQDMDHENMFWYRQDPGLGLRLIYFSYDVKMKEKGDIPEGYSVSREKKERFSLILESASTNQTSMYLCASRYQDFSPLHFGNGTRLTVT.

This clone was detected only once. At the DNA level, this CDR3 is encoded by other sequences in the same sample as well. The chain recombines TRBV4-1 with TRBJ2-7; D may correspond to TRBD1 or TRBD2 (5 bases each). The CDR3 consists of 13 residues. V lost 3 bases, J lost 0 bases, and 6 bases lay in between. Germline loops: CDR1 MGHRA, CDR2 YSYEKL. The CDR3 region is CASSQGPSYEQYF. The CDR3 region has the DNA TGCGCCAGCAGCCAGGGACCCTCCTACGAGCAGTACTTC.

V is TRBV9 and J is TRBJ2-6; D is tentatively TRBD1 or TRBD2 (6 bases each). Looked up from germline, CDR1 is SGDLS and CDR2 is YYNGEE. Trimming removed 0 bases from V and 2 bases from J, with 9 bases in between. This CDR3 has 16 amino acids. The CDR3 is CASSVVRGPGANVLTF. Here the CDR3 DNA reads TGTGCCAGCAGCGTAGTTCGGGGGCCTGGGGCCAACGTCCTGACTTTC.

V usage is TRBV28 and J usage is TRBJ2-6; perhaps TRBD1 as D (6 bases). V lost 6 bases and J lost 4, with 28 bases in between. This CDR3 contains 20 residues. CDR1 and CDR2 (germline): MDHEN, SYDVKM. CDR3 region: CASREDLGQSGYRGANVLTF. The CDR3 bases are TGTGCCAGCAGAGAGGATTTGGGACAATCAGGGTACCGAGGGGCCAACGTCCTGACTTTC.

The J gene is TRBJ1-2, the V gene TRBV4-1; D not resolved. Trimming pared 3 bases from V and 5 bases from J, leaving 16 bases between. There are 15 residues in the CDR3. CDR1 and CDR2 (germline): MGHRA, YSYEKL. CDR3 DNA: TGCGCCAGCAGCCATCTCGAATCCGGGAGTTATGGCTACACCTTC. Amino acid sequence: CASSHLESGSYGYTF.

The CDR3 DNA sequence: TGTGCCATCAGTGTGGGCTCCGAGCAGTACTTC. This encodes CAISVGSEQYF. The chain is built from TRBV10-3 and TRBJ2-7, with no clear D. Trimming removed 4 bases from V and 6 bases from J, with 7 bases in between. From germline, CDR1 is ENHRY and CDR2 SYGVKD. The CDR3 covers 11 residues.

The gene calls are TRBV7-2 and TRBJ2-7; D uncertain. The CDR3 covers 15 residues. Trimming stripped 5 bases from V and 5 bases from J, with 19 bases between. Germline CDR1 SGHTA, CDR2 FQGNSA. The CDR3 is CASSLSEVLAHEQYF. The DNA of the CDR3 is TGTGCCAGCAGCCTAAGCGAGGTTCTGGCCCACGAGCAGTACTTC.

This clone was found once. The rearrangement links TRBV14 to TRBJ1-1, with D perhaps matching TRBD1 (5 bases). CDR3 length equals 16 residues. Germline CDR1 SGHDN, CDR2 FVKESK. V was cut by 0 bases and J by 0 bases, with 11 bases left in between. The CDR3 protein is CASSQDYGGVNTEAFF. DNA for the CDR3: TGTGCCAGCAGCCAAGATTACGGGGGAGTGAACACTGAAGCTTTCTTT.

J is TRBJ2-7 and V is TRBV6-5; perhaps TRBD1 as D (6 bases). Looked up from germline, CDR1 is MNHEY and CDR2 is SVGAGI. There are 16 residues in the CDR3. Trimming took off 4 bases at V and 2 bases at J, with 18 bases between the two ends. The CDR3 sequence is CASSLAGDRLTYEQYF. Here the CDR3 DNA reads TGTGCCAGCAGTTTGGCAGGAGACAGGTTGACCTACGAGCAGTACTTC.

This chain connects TRBV19 to TRBJ1-6, with a tentative D call TRBD1 (5 bases). Deletions cut 3 bases from V and 14 bases from J, with 11 bases between. The germline gives CDR1 LNHDA, CDR2 SQIVND (reference sequence). There are 12 residues in the CDR3. For the CDR3, the DNA is TGTGCCAGTAGTATCGGTGGGGCGGCCCTCCACTTT. This encodes CASSIGGAALHF.